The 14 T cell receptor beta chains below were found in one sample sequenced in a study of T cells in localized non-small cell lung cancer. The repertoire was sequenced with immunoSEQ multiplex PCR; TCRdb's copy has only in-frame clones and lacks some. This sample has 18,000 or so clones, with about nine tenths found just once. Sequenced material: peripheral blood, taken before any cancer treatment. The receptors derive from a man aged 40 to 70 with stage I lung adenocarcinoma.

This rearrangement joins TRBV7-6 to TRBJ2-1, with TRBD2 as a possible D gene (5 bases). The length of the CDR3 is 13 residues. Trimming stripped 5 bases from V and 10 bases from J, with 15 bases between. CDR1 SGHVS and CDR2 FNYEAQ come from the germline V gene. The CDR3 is CASSIDWGAEQFF. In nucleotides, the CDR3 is TGTGCCAGCAGCATAGACTGGGGAGCCGAGCAGTTCTTC.

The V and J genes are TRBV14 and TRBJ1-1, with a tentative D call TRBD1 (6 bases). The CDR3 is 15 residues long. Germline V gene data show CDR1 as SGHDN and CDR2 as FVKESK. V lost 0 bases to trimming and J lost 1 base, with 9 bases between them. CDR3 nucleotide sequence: TGTGCCAGCAGCCAAGACACAGGGCAGAACACTGAAGCTTTCTTT. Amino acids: CASSQDTGQNTEAFF.

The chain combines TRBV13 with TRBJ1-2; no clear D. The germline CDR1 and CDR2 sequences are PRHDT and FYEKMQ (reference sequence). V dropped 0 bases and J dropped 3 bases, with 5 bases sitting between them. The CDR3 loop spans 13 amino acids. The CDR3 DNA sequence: TGTGCCAGCAGCTTAGGCGGAGACTATGGCTACACCTTC. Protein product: CASSLGGDYGYTF.

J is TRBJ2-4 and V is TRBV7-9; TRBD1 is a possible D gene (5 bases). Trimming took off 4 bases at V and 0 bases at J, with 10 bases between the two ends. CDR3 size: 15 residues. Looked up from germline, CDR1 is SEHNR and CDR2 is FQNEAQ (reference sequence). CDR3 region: CASSSPTGAKNIQYF. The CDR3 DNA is TGTGCCAGCAGCTCACCAACAGGAGCCAAAAACATTCAGTACTTC.

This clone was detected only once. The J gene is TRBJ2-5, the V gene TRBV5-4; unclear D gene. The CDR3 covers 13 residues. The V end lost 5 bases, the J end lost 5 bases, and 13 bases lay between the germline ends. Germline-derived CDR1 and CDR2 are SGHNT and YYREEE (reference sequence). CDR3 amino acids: CASSSEIMETQYF. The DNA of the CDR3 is TGTGCCAGCAGTTCGGAAATTATGGAGACCCAGTACTTC.

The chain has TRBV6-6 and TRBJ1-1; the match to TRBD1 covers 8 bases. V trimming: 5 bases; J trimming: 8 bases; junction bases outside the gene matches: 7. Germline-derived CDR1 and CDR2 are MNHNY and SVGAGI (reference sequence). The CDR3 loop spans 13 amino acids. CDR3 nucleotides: TGTGCCAGCAGTGACCAGGGGGCGCGAGAAGCTTTCTTT. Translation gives CASSDQGAREAFF.

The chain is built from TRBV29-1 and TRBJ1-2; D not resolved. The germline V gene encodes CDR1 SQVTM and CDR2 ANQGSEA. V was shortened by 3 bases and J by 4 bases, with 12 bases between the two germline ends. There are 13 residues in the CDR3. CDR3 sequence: CSVDLRGSYGYTF. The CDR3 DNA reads TGCAGCGTTGACCTTCGTGGGAGCTATGGCTACACCTTC.

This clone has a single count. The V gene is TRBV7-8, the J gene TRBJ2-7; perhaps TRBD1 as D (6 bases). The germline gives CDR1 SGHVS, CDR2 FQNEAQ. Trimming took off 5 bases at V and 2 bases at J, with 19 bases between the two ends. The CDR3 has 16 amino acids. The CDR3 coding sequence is TGTGCCAGCAGCCCAGGGGCAGGGATGGGCACCTACGAGCAGTACTTC. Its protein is CASSPGAGMGTYEQYF.

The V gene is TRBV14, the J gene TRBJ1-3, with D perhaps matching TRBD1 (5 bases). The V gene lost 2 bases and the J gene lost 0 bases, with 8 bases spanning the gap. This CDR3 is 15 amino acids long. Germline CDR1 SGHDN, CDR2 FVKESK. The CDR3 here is CASSQQGSSGNTIYF. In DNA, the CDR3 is TGTGCCAGCAGCCAACAGGGATCCTCTGGAAACACCATATATTTT.

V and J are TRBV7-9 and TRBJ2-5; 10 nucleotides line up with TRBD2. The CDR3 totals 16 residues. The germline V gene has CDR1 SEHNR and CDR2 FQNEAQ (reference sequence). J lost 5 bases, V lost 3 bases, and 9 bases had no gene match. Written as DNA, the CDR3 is TGTGCCAGCAGCTTGATAGCGGGAGGACGTGGGGAGACCCAGTACTTC. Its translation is CASSLIAGGRGETQYF.

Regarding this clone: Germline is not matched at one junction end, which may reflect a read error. CDR3 sequence reads: CAWDRMGQPIF. CDR3 coding DNA: TGTGCCTGGGACCGAATGGGACAGCCCATCTTC. The genes are TRBV30 and TRBJ1-2; 7 bases fit TRBD1. Germline-derived CDR1 and CDR2 are GTSNPN and SVGIG (reference sequence). There are 11 residues in the CDR3.

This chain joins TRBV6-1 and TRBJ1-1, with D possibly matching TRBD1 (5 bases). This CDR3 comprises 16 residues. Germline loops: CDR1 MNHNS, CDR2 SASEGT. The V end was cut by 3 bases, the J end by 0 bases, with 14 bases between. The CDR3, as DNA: TGTGCCAGCAGTGATAGGGGTGGGCTAATGAACACTGAAGCTTTCTTT. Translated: CASSDRGGLMNTEAFF.

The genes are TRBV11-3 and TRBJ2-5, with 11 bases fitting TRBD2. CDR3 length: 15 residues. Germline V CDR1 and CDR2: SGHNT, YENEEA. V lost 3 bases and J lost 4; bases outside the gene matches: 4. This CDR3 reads CASSFSGRAPETQYF. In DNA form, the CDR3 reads TGTGCCAGCAGCTTTAGCGGGAGGGCCCCAGAGACCCAGTACTTC. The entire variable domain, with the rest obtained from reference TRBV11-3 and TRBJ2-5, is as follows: EAGVVQSPRYKIIEKKQPVAFWCNPISGHNTLYWYLQNLGQGPELLIRYENEEAVDDSQLPKDRFSAERLKGVDSTLKIQPAELGDSAVYLCASSFSGRAPETQYFGPGTRLLVL.

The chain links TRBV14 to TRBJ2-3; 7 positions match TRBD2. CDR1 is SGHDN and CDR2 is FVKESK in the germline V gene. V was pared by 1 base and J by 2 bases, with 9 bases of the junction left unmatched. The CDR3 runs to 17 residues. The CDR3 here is CASSQAYAGAFTDTQYF. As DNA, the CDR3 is TGTGCCAGCAGCCAAGCCTACGCGGGAGCCTTCACAGATACGCAGTATTTT.